Included here is one T cell receptor (beta chain) sequence, with context. Trimming left V 0 bases short and J 2 bases short, with 28 bases between. This CDR3 has 21 amino acids. Germline CDR1 is SGHTA and CDR2 is FQGNSA. This specimen comes from a study of cytomegalovirus exposure and HLA in healthy donors. 13 Jbeta primers and 60 Vbeta primers were used for the PCR. Profiled with immunoSEQ multiplex PCR; TCRdb holds only in-frame clones, not every one. The sample yields about 94,000 clones, about three fifths seen once. Sequences were obtained from PBMCs. The origin of this receptor is a man in his thirties or forties in good health and CMV-seronegative. V is TRBV7-2 and J is TRBJ1-2, with D perhaps TRBD1 (5 bases). The CDR3 region has the DNA TGTGCCAGCAGCTTAGCTCCGCCCTGGGGGGTTCTCACCGGTAACAACTATGGCTACACCTTC. Its protein product is CASSLAPPWGVLTGNNYGYTF.